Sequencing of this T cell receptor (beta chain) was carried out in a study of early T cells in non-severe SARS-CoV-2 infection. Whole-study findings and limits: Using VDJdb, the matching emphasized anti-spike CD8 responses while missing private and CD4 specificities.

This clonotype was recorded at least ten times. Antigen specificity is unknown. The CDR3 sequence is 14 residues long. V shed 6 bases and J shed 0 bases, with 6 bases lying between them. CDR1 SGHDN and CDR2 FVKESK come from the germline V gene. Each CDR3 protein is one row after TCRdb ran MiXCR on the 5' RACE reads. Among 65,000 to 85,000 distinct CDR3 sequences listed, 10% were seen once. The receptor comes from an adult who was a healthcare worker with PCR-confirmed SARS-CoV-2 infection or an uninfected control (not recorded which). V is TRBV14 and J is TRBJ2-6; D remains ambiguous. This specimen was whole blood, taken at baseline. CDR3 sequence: CASSRSSGANVLTF. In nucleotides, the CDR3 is TGTGCCAGCAGTCGCAGCTCTGGGGCCAACGTCCTGACTTTC.